The 17 T cell receptor beta chains presented below share a single source sample, sequenced in a study of shared clonotypes between healthy human individuals. Measured with immunoSEQ multiplex PCR; TCRdb has only the in-frame clones, and not every one. The sample comprises 450,000 to 500,000 clones, around 80% of which are singletons, and roughly 12% rests with the top ten. The specimen sequenced was PBMCs. The source of these receptors is a woman in her forties in good health. Some clones in this sample may be carry-over from other donors' samples.

CDR3 in DNA: TGTGCCAGTAGTACCCCCGGGGGGTCGACCTACGAGCAGTACTTC. Translating gives CASSTPGGSTYEQYF. This chain joins TRBV19 and TRBJ2-7, with 7 bases matching TRBD2. CDR1 is LNHDA and CDR2 is SQIVND in the germline V gene (reference sequence). The CDR3 length is 15 residues. Trimming removed 4 bases from V and 2 bases from J; junction bases left unmatched: 8. Full variable domain (missing parts from reference TRBV19 and TRBJ2-7): DGGITQSPKYLFRKEGQNVTLSCEQNLNHDAMYWYRQDPGQGLRLIYYSQIVNDFQKGDIAEGYSVSREKKESFPLTVTSAQKNPTAFYLCASSTPGGSTYEQYFGPGTRLTVT.

This rearrangement joins TRBV6-5 to TRBJ2-1, with D tentatively TRBD2 (6 bases). Germline values: CDR1 MNHEY, CDR2 SVGAGI. Trimming took 6 bases from V and 7 from J, leaving 13 bases between them. The CDR3 runs 13 residues. The CDR3 DNA reads as TGTGCCAGCAGCCTTCGGGACTCTAATGAGCAGTTCTTC. Translation gives CASSLRDSNEQFF.

CDR3 sequence: CASKEGRERQLSGNTIYF. CDR3 DNA sequence: TGTGCCAGCAAGGAGGGTAGGGAGCGGCAACTATCGGGAAACACCATATATTTT. The J gene is TRBJ1-3, the V gene TRBV7-8, with unresolved D. The germline V and J ends were trimmed by 7 bases and 4 bases, with 26 bases remaining between them. The CDR3 sequence is 18 residues long. Germline V gives CDR1 SGHVS, CDR2 FQNEAQ.

The rearrangement uses TRBV4-3 and TRBJ2-3; D not certain. The germline V gene encodes CDR1 LGHNA and CDR2 YSLEER. V was clipped by 4 bases and J by 2 bases, with 16 bases between them. The CDR3 length is 16 residues. CDR3 sequence reads: CASSLEGRGPTDTQYF. CDR3 nucleotide sequence: TGCGCCAGCAGCCTAGAAGGTCGCGGCCCCACAGATACGCAGTATTTT.

CDR3 nucleotides: TGTGCCATCAGTGAGTTGGGACAGGGCGTCTACGAGCAGTACTTC. Translating gives CAISELGQGVYEQYF. This sequence joins TRBV10-3 and TRBJ2-7, with 9 bases aligning to TRBD1. The CDR3 runs 15 residues. From germline, CDR1 is ENHRY and CDR2 SYGVKD. The V segment lost 1 base and the J segment 3 bases; nucleotides outside the gene matches: 4.

The chain couples TRBV27 to TRBJ2-1, with D perhaps matching TRBD2 (6 bases). This CDR3 region has 15 residues. With 5 bases removed from V and 0 bases from J, the gap between germline ends came to 11 bases. Germline lookup yields CDR1 MNHEY and CDR2 SMNVEV (reference sequence). Written as DNA, the CDR3 is TGTGCCAGCAGTCGGGACTTTGGCTCCTACAATGAGCAGTTCTTC. This encodes CASSRDFGSYNEQFF.

The chain has TRBV11-1 and TRBJ2-5; D remains ambiguous. Germline CDR1 and CDR2: SGHAT and FQDESV (reference sequence). Trimming took off 5 bases at V and 2 bases at J, with 9 bases between the two ends. The CDR3 runs 13 residues. CDR3 sequence (DNA): TGTGCCAGCAGCATACACGTACAAGAGACCCAGTACTTC. This translates into CASSIHVQETQYF.

This clone was counted many times. This chain joins TRBV5-1 and TRBJ2-3, with D possibly TRBD1 on 5 matching bases. The length of the CDR3 is 13 residues. Germline CDR1 SGHRS, CDR2 YFSETQ. The germline V and J ends were trimmed by 5 bases and 2 bases, with 9 bases remaining between them. This CDR3 reads CASRTALTDTQYF. The CDR3 region has the DNA TGCGCCAGCAGGACAGCCCTCACAGATACGCAGTATTTT.

The chain combines TRBV4-1 with TRBJ1-3; D remains ambiguous. The V end was cut by 2 bases, the J end by 0 bases, with 17 bases between. The germline gives CDR1 MGHRA, CDR2 YSYEKL. The CDR3 has 18 residues. CDR3 sequence reads: CASSQTLTTVFSGNTIYF. CDR3 DNA sequence: TGCGCCAGCAGCCAAACCCTGACGACCGTTTTCTCTGGAAACACCATATATTTT.

The chain recombines TRBV21-1 with TRBJ2-6; TRBD2, the table's D call, was not compared with the DNA. TRBV21-1 is termed a pseudogene. This CDR3 contains 18 residues. Here the CDR3 reads CASSKAVEGLTGANVLTF. In DNA form, the CDR3 reads TGTGCCAGCAGCAAAGCGGTAGAGGGCTTAACTGGGGCCAACGTCCTGACTTTC.

J is TRBJ2-7 and V is TRBV7-2; 7 nucleotides match TRBD2. V was pared by 5 bases and J by 6 bases, with 10 bases of the junction left unmatched. CDR1 is SGHTA, CDR2 FQGNSA, per germline. The CDR3 totals 14 residues. CDR3 bases: TGTGCCAGCAGCCGCCCTTCGGGGGGTACCGAGCAGTACTTC. As protein: CASSRPSGGTEQYF.

A single count supports this clone. This chain links TRBV5-4 with TRBJ2-1, with 9 bases fitting TRBD2. V was pared by 3 bases and J by 7 bases, with 2 bases of the junction left unmatched. Germline-derived CDR1 and CDR2 are SGHNT and YYREEE (reference sequence). The CDR3 runs to 13 residues. The CDR3 coding sequence is TGTGCCAGCAGCTACGGACTAGCGAATGAGCAGTTCTTC. It specifies CASSYGLANEQFF.

The rearrangement joins TRBV13 to TRBJ2-2; no firm D call. CDR3 length: 13 residues. The germline V and J ends were trimmed by 3 bases and 5 bases, with 7 bases remaining between them. The germline gives CDR1 PRHDT, CDR2 FYEKMQ (reference sequence). CDR3 DNA: TGTGCCAGCAGCTTGGAAGGGACCGGGGAGCTGTTTTTT. It encodes CASSLEGTGELFF.

The chain is built from TRBV19 and TRBJ2-3, with 13 nucleotides matching TRBD2. CDR1 is LNHDA and CDR2 is SQIVND in the germline V gene (reference sequence). The junction had 12 bases not matched to a gene; V was cut back by 5 bases and J by 4 bases. This CDR3 contains 18 residues. Written as DNA, the CDR3 is TGTGCCAGTAGTGGAACTGGAGGACTAGCGGGAGAGTCAGATACGCAGTATTTT. Protein: CASSGTGGLAGESDTQYF.

J is TRBJ1-6 and V is TRBV30; 9 nucleotides match TRBD1. The CDR3 is 16 amino acids. Germline V CDR1 and CDR2: GTSNPN, SVGIG (reference sequence). Trimming removed 3 bases from V and 8 bases from J; junction bases left unmatched: 11. CDR3 residues: CAWSDTGGGKYSPLHF. Written as DNA, the CDR3 is TGTGCCTGGAGCGACACAGGGGGCGGAAAATATTCACCCCTCCACTTT.

This clone has just a few counts. The chain has TRBV9 and TRBJ2-1; 15 bases fit TRBD2. This CDR3 has 17 amino acids. V lost 0 bases, J lost 7 bases, and 5 bases stayed unmatched. Germline CDR1 and CDR2: SGDLS and YYNGEE. DNA of the CDR3: TGTGCCAGCAGCGTAGGAGTGGGGACTAGCGGGAGGAATGAGCAGTTCTTC. Translated, it gives CASSVGVGTSGRNEQFF.

DNA of the CDR3: TGTGCCAGCAGCTTAGATAGCGGGCCTGAAGAGACCCAGTACTTC. Amino acids: CASSLDSGPEETQYF. V usage is TRBV11-1 and J usage is TRBJ2-5; 7 bases fit TRBD2. The germline V gene encodes CDR1 SGHAT and CDR2 FQDESV (reference sequence). The CDR3 runs 15 residues. The ends lost 1 base at V and 3 bases at J; junction bases unmatched: 5.